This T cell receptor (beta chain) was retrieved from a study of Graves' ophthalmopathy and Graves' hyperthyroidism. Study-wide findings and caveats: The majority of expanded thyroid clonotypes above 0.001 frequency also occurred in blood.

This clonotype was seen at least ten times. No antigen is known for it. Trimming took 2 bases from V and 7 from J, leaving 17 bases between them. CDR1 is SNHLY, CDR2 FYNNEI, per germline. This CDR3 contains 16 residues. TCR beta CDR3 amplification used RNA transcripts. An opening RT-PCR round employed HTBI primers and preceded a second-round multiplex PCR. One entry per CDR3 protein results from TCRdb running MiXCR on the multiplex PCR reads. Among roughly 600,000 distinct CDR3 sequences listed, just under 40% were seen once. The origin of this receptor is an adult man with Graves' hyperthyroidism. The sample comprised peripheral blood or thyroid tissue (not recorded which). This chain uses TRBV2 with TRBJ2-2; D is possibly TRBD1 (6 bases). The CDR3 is CASSELATGSGGELFF. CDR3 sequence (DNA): TGTGCCAGCAGTGAACTCGCGACAGGATCTGGCGGGGAGCTGTTTTTT.